This T cell receptor beta chain was identified during a study of T cell changes during pregnancy in multiple sclerosis. This clone was detected once. Sequencing used immunoSEQ multiplex PCR; TCRdb keeps in-frame clones, though not all of them. The sample shows some 80,000 clones, about 91% of them seen only once. This CDR3 spans 13 amino acids. V lost 6 bases and J lost 2, with 10 bases in between. Per germline, CDR1 SEHNR and CDR2 FQNEAQ (reference sequence). The chain carries TRBV7-9 and TRBJ1-1; possible D gene TRBD1, 6 bases. The source is a female donor with multiple sclerosis, enrolled in a pregnancy study. The sample was peripheral blood, taken before pregnancy. CDR3 sequence (DNA): TGTGCCAGCAGATTGGACAGCAACACTGAAGCTTTCTTT. This codes for CASRLDSNTEAFF.